This is a list of T cell receptor beta chains from one sample in a study of patients and donors after allogeneic stem cell transplantation. TCRdb re-called the RT-PCR reads with MiXCR, one entry per CDR3 protein. This sample has approximately 140,000 distinct CDR3 sequences, with 30% to 45% found just once. The source material was blood, either unsorted or a sorted T cell fraction (not recorded which). These receptors came from a human donor who was either an allogeneic HSCT recipient or a stem cell or donor lymphocyte infusion donor (not recorded which). It is not recorded whose cells these are; they may come from a transplant donor. The CDR3 runs from the conserved cysteine through the conserved F or W. The order of the fields is clone size, V gene, J gene, D gene, CDR3 DNA, CDR3 protein. The D gene is left open where the match is weak. For some rows the clone size is stated as once, few or many, or as a class when expanded; others skip it.

-,TRBV5-1,TRBJ1-3,-,TGCGCCAGCAGCTTCGCAGGGGCGGGAAACACCATATATTTT,CASSFAGAGNTIYF
few,TRBV5-5,TRBJ1-3,-,TGTGCCAGCAGCTTGGAAGGGACGAGAAACACCATATATTTT,CASSLEGTRNTIYF
few,TRBV9,TRBJ1-3,-,TGTGCCAGCAGCTCTAAAGCACCTGGAAACACCATATATTTT,CASSSKAPGNTIYF
-,TRBV20-1,TRBJ1-5,TRBD1,TGCAGTGCTGGTCCGGGGACAGCTAATCAGCCCCAGCATTTT,CSAGPGTANQPQHF
few,TRBV6-1,TRBJ1-1,-,TGTGCCAGCAGGGTAGCCACTGAAGCTTTCTTT,CASRVATEAFF
-,TRBV6-1,TRBJ1-5,-,TGTGCCAGCACAGCAGGGCGCTGGGGGAATCAGCCCCAGCATTTT,CASTAGRWGNQPQHF
-,TRBV24-1,TRBJ2-1,TRBD2,TGTGCCACCAGTGAGAAGACTAGCGGGGGAGATGAGCAGTTCTTC,CATSEKTSGGDEQFF
few,TRBV24-1,TRBJ1-5,-,TGTGCCACCAGTGATTGGGCAAGCAATCAGCCCCAGCATTTT,CATSDWASNQPQHF
-,TRBV12-3/TRBV12-4,TRBJ1-1,-,TGTGCCAGCAACATTGCCGGGGGACGTTTCTTT,CASNIAGGRFF
many,TRBV7-2,TRBJ1-5,-,TGTGCCAGCAGCTTAGGCGGGACCCATAGCAATCAGCCCCAGCATTTT,CASSLGGTHSNQPQHF
-,TRBV10-3,TRBJ2-2,TRBD2,TGTGCCATCAGTGAGGGGACTAGCGGGGTGTTTAACACCGGGGAGCTGTTTTTT,CAISEGTSGVFNTGELFF
-,TRBV7-3,TRBJ2-1,TRBD1,TGTGCCAGCAGCTTAAATGGACAGGGGGTCGGTGAGCAGTTCTTC,CASSLNGQGVGEQFF
few,TRBV5-6,TRBJ2-5,-,TGTGCCAGCAGTGGAGAGACCCAGTACTTC,CASSGETQYF